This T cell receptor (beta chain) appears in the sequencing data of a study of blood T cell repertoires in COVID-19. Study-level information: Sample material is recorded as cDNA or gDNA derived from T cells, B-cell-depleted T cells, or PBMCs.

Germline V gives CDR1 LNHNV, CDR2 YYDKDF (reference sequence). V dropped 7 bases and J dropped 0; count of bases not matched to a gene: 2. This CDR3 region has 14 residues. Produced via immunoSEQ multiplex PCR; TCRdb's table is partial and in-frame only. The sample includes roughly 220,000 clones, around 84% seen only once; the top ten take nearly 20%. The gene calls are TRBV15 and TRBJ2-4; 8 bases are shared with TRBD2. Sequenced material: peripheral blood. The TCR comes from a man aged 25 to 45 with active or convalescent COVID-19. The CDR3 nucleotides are TGTGCCACCACAACTAGCGGAGCCAAAAACATTCAGTACTTC. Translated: CATTTSGAKNIQYF. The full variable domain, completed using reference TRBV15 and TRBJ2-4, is DAMVIQNPRYQVTQFGKPVTLSCSQTLNHNVMYWYQQKSSQAPKLLFHYYDKDFNNEADTPDNFQSRRPNTSFCFLDIRSPGLGDTAMYLCATTTSGAKNIQYFGAGTRLSVL.